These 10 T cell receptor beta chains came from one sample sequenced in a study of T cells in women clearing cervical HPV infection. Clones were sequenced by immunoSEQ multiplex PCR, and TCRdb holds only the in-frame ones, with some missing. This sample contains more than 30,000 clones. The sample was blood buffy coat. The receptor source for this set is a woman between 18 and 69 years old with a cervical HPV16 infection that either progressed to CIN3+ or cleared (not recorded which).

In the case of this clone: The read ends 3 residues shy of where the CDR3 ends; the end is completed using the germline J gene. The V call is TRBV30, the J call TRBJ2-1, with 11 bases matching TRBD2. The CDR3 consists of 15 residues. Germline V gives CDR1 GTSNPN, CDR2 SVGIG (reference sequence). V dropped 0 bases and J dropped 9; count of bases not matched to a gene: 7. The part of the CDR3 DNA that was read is TGTGCCTGGAGTGTACTTAGCGGGAGGGCTCGTGAG. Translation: CAWSVLSGRARE. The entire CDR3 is CAWSVLSGRAREQFF.

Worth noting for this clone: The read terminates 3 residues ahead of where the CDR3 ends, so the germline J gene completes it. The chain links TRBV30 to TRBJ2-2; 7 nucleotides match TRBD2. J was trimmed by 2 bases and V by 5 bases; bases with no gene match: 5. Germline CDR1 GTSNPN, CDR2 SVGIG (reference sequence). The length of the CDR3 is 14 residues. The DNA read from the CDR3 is TGTGCCTGGGCTTCGGGACTAAACACCGGGGAG. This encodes CAWASGLNTGE. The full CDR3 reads CAWASGLNTGELFF.

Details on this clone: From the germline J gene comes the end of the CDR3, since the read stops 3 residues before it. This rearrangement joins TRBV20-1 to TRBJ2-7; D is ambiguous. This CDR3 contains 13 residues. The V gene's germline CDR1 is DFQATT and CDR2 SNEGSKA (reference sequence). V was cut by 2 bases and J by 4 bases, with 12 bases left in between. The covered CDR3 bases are TGCAGTGCTAGAACTGGTTCTAGGTACGAG. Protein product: CSARTGSRYE. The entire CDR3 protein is CSARTGSRYEQYF.

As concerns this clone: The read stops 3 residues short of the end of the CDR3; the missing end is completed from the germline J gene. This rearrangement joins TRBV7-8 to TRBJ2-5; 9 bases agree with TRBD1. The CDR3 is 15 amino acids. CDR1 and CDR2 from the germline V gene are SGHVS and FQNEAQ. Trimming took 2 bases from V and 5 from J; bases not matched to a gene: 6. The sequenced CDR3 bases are TGTGCCAGCAGCTTAACAGGGGGCGAATGGGAGACC. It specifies CASSLTGGEWET. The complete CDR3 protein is CASSLTGGEWETQYF.

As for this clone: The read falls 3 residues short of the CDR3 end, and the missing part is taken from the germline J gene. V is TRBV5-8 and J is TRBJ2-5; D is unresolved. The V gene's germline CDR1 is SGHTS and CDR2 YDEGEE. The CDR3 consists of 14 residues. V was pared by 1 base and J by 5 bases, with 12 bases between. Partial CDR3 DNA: TGTGCCAGCAGCTTGCCAGTGATTTTGGAGACC. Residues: CASSLPVILET. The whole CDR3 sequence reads CASSLPVILETQYF.

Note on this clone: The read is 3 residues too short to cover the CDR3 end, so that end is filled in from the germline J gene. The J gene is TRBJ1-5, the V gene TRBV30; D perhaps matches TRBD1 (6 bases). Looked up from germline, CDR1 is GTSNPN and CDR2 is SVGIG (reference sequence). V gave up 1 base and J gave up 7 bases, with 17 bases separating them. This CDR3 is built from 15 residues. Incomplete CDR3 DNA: TGTGCCTGGAGTGGCGGACCTCAGGGGAAGCAGCCC. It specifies CAWSGGPQGKQP. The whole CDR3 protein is CAWSGGPQGKQPQHF.

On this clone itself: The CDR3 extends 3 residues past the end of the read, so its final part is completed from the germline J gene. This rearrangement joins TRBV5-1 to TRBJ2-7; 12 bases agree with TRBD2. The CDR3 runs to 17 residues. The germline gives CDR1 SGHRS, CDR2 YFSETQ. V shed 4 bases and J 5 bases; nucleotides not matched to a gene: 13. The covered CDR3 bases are TGCGCCAGCAGCCCTACGCTAGCGGGGGGGCACCGGGACGAG. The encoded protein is CASSPTLAGGHRDE. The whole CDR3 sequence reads CASSPTLAGGHRDEQYF. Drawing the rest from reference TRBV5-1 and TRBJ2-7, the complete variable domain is KAGVTQTPRYLIKTRGQQVTLSCSPISGHRSVSWYQQTPGQGLQFLFEYFSETQRNKGNFPGRFSGRQFSNSRSEMNVSTLELGDSALYLCASSPTLAGGHRDEQYFGPGTRLTVT.

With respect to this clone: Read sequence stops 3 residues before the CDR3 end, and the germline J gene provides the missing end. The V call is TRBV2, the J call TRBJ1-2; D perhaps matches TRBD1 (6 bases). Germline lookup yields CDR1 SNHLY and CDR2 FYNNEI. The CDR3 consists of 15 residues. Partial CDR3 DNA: TGTGCCAGCAGTATCCAAGCGGGGGGCTCCTACGAC. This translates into CASSIQAGGSYD. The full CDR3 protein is CASSIQAGGSYDYTF.

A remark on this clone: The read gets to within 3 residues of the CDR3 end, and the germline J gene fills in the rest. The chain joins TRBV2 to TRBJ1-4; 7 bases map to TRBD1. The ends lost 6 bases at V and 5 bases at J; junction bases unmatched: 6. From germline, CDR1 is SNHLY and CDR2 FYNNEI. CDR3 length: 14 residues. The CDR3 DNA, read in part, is TGTGCCAGCAGAGAGGGACAGCTAAATGAAAAA. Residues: CASREGQLNEK. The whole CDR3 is CASREGQLNEKLFF.

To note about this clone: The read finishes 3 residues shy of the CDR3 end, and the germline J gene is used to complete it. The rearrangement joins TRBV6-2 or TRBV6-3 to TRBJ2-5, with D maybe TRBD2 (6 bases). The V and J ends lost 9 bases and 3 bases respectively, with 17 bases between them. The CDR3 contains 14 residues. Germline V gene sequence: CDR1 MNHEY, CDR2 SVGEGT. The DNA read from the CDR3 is TGTGCCAGTGGGGGGTCCCAAGCGGAAGAGACC. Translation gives CASGGSQAEET. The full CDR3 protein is CASGGSQAEETQYF.